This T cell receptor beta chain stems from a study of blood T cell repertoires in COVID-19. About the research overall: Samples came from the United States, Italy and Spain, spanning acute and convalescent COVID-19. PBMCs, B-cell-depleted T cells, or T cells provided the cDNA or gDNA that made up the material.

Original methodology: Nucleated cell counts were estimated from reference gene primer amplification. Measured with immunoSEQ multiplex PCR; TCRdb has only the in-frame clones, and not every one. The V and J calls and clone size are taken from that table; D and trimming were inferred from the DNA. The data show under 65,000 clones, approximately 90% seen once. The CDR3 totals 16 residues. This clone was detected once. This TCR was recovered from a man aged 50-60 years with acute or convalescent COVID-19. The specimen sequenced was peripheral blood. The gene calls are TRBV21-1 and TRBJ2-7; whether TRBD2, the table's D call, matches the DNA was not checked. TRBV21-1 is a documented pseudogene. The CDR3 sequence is CASSKDGGRWTYEQYF. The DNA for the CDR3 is TGTGCCAGCAGCAAAGATGGCGGAAGGTGGACCTACGAGCAGTACTTC.